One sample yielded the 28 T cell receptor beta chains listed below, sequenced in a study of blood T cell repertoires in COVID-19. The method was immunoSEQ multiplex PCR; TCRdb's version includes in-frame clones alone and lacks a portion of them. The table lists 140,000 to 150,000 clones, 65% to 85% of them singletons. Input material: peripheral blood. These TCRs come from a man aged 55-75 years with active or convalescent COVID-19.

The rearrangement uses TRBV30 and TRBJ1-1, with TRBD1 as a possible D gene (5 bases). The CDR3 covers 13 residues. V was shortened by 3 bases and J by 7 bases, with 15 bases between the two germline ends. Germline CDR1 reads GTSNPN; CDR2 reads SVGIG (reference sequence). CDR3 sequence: CAWRAWGESEAFF. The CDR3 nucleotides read TGTGCCTGGAGGGCGTGGGGGGAGAGTGAAGCTTTCTTT. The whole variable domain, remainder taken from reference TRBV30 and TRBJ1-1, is SQTIHQWPATLVQPVGSPLSLECTVEGTSNPNLYWYRQAAGRGLQLLFYSVGIGQISSEVPQNLSASRPQDRQFILSSKKLLLSDSGFYLCAWRAWGESEAFFGQGTRLTVV.

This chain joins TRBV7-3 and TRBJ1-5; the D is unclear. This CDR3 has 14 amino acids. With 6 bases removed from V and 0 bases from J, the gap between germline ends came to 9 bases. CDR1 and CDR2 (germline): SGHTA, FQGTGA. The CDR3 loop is CASSLRHSNQPQHF. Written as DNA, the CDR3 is TGTGCCAGCAGTCTTAGACATAGCAATCAGCCCCAGCATTTT.

CDR3 residues: CASSERGEVGNQPQHF. The CDR3 region has the DNA TGTGCCAGCAGTGAAAGAGGTGAGGTAGGCAATCAGCCCCAGCATTTT. This sequence joins TRBV6-1 and TRBJ1-5; unclear D gene. Germline CDR1 is MNHNS and CDR2 is SASEGT. The CDR3 length is 16 residues. V was pared by 2 bases and J by 2 bases, with 13 bases between.

The DNA for the CDR3 is TGTGCCAGCTCCGTCAACAGTGCGGGAGCGGGGGAGCTGTTTTTT. It yields the protein CASSVNSAGAGELFF. The V call is TRBV7-2, the J call TRBJ2-2; 7 nucleotides align to TRBD2. CDR3 length equals 15 residues. Germline loops: CDR1 SGHTA, CDR2 FQGNSA. V gave up 8 bases and J gave up 8 bases; unmatched junction bases: 14. The variable domain in full, completed from reference TRBV7-2 and TRBJ2-2, reads GAGVSQSPSNKVTEKGKDVELRCDPISGHTALYWYRQSLGQGLEFLIYFQGNSAPDKSGLPSDRFSAERTGGSVSTLTIQRTQQEDSAVYLCASSVNSAGAGELFFGEGSRLTVL.

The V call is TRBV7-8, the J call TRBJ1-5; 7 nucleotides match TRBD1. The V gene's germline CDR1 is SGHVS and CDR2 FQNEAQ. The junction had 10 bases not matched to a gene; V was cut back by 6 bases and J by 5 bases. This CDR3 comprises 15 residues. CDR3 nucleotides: TGTGCCAGCAGTTCTGACAGGGTTGGGGATCAGCCCCAGCATTTT. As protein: CASSSDRVGDQPQHF.

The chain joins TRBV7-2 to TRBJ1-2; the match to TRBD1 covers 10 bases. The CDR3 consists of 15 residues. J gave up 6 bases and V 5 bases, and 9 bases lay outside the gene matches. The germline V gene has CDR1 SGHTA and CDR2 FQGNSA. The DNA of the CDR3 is TGTGCCAGCAGCCAAAAGACAGGGGGCGTAAATGGCTACACCTTC. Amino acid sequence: CASSQKTGGVNGYTF.

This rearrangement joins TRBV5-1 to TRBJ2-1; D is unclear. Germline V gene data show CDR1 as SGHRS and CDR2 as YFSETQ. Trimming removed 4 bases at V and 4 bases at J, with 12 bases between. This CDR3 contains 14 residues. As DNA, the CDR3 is TGCGCCAGCAGCGCAGCGCTATTATACAATGAGCAGTTCTTC. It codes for CASSAALLYNEQFF.

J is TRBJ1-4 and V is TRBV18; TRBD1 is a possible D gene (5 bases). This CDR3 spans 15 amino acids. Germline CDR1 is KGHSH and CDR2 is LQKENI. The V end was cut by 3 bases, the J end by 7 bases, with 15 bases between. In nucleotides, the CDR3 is TGTGCCAGCTCACCGATCCGGGACTGGAGTGAAAAACTGTTTTTT. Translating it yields CASSPIRDWSEKLFF.

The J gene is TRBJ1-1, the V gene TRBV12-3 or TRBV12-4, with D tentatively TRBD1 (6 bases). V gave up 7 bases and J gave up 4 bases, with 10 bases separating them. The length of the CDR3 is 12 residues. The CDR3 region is CASTLGGTEAFF. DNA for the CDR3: TGTGCCAGCACACTAGGGGGCACTGAAGCTTTCTTT.

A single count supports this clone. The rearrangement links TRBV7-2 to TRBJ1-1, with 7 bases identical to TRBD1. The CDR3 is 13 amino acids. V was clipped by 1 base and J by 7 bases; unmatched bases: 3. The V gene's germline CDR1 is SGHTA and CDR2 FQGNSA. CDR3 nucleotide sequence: TGTGCCAGCAGCTTAGACAGGGACAGTGAAGCTTTCTTT. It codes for CASSLDRDSEAFF. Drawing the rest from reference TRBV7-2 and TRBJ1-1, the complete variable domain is GAGVSQSPSNKVTEKGKDVELRCDPISGHTALYWYRQSLGQGLEFLIYFQGNSAPDKSGLPSDRFSAERTGGSVSTLTIQRTQQEDSAVYLCASSLDRDSEAFFGQGTRLTVV.

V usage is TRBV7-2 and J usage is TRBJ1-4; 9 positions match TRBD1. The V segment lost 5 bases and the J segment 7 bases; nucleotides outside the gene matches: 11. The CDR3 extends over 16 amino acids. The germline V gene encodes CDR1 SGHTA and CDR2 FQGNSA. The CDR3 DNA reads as TGTGCCAGCAGCCAAAGTCGGGACAGGGCTGGTGAAAAACTGTTTTTT. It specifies CASSQSRDRAGEKLFF.

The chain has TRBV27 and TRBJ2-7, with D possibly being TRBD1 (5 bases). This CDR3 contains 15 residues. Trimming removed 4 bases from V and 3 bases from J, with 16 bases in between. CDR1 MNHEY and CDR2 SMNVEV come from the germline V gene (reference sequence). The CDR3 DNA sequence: TGTGCCAGCAGTTACCTTAGGAGCAGGGACTACGAGCAGTACTTC. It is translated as CASSYLRSRDYEQYF.

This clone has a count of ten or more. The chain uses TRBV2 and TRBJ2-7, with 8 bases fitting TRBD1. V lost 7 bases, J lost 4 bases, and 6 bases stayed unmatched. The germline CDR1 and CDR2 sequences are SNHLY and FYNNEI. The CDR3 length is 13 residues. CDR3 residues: CASKTGAAYEQYF. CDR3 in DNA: TGTGCCAGCAAGACAGGGGCGGCGTACGAGCAGTACTTC.

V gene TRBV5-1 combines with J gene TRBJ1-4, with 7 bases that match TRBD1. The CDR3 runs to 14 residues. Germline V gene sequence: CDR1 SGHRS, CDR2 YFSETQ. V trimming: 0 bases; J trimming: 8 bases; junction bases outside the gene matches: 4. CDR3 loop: CASSLEGGNEKLFF. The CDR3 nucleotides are TGCGCCAGCAGCTTGGAAGGGGGCAACGAAAAACTGTTTTTT.

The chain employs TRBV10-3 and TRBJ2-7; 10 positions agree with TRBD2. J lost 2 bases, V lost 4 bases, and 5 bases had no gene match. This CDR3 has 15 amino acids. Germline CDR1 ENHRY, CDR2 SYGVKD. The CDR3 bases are TGTGCCATCAGTGTGGGGACTAGCGAGACCTACGAGCAGTACTTC. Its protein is CAISVGTSETYEQYF.

CDR3 sequence (DNA): TGTGCCAGCAGCGAAACGGGAGGGCCACAGTACTTC. Protein: CASSETGGPQYF. The V gene is TRBV2, the J gene TRBJ2-7, with 8 bases fitting TRBD2. There are 12 residues in the CDR3. Trimming removed 6 bases from V and 10 bases from J; junction bases left unmatched: 8. Germline assignment: CDR1 SNHLY and CDR2 FYNNEI.

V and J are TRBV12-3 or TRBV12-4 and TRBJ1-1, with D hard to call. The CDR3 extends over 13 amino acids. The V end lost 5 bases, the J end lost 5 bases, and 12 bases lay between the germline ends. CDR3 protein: CASSTNPSTEAFF. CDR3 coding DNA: TGTGCCAGCAGTACGAACCCGAGTACTGAAGCTTTCTTT.

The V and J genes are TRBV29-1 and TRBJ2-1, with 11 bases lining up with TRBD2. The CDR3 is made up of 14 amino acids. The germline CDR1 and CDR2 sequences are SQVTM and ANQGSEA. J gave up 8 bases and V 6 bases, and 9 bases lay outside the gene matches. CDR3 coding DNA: TGCAGCGTCACTAGCGGGAGCGCCGGGTATGAGCAGTTCTTC. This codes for CSVTSGSAGYEQFF.

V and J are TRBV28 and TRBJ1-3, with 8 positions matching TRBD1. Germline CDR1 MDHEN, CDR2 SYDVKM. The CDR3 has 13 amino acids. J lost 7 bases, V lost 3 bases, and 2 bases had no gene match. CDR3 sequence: CASSLTGVNTIYF. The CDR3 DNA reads TGTGCCAGCAGTTTGACAGGGGTCAACACCATATATTTT.

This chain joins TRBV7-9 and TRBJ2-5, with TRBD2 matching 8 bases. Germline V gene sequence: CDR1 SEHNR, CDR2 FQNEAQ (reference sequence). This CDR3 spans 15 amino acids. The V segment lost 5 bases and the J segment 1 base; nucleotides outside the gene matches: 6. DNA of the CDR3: TGTGCCAGCAGCCCCTCCGGGGGGGCCCAAGAGACCCAGTACTTC. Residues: CASSPSGGAQETQYF.

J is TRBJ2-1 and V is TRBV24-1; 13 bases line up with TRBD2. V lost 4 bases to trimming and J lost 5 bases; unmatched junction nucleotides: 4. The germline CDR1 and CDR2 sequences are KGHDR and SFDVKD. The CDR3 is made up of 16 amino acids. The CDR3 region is CATSDPTSGRHNEQFF. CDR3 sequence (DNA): TGTGCCACCAGTGACCCGACTAGCGGGAGGCACAATGAGCAGTTCTTC.

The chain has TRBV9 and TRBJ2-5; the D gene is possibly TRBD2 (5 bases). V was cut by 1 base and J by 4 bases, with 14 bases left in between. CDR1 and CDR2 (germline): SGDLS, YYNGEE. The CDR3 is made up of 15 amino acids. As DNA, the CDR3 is TGTGCCAGCAGCGTAAACGGGATAGGCTCAGAGACCCAGTACTTC. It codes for CASSVNGIGSETQYF.

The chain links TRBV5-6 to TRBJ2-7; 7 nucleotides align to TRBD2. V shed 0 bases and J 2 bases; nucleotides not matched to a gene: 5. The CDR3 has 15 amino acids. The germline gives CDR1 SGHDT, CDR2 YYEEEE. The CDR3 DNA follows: TGTGCCAGCAGCTTGGCCTTAGCGGGCGCCTACGAGCAGTACTTC. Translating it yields CASSLALAGAYEQYF.

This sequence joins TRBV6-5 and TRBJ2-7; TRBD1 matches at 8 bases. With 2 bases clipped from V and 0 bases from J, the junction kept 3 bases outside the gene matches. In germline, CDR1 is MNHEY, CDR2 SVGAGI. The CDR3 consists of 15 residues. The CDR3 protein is CASSYDTGGSYEQYF. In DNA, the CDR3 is TGTGCCAGCAGTTACGATACAGGGGGCTCCTACGAGCAGTACTTC.

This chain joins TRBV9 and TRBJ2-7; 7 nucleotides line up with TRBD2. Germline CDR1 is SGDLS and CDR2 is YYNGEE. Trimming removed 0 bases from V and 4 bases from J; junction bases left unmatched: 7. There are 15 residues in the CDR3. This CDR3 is CASSVGSREGYEQYF. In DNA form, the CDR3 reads TGTGCCAGCAGCGTAGGGTCCAGGGAGGGTTACGAGCAGTACTTC.

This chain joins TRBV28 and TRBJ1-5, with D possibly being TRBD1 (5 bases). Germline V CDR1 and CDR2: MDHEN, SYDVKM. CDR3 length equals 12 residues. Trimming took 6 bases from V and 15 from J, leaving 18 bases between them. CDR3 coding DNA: TGTGCCAGCAGCCCGGAGACAGTCCGACCGCATTTT. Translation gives CASSPETVRPHF.

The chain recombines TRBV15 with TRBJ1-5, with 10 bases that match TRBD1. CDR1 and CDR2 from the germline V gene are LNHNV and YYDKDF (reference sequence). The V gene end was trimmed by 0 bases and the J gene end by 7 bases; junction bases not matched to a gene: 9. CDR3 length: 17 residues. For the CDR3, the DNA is TGTGCCACCAGCAGAGATCAAGGGACAGGGGTGGGCCAGCCCCAGCATTTT. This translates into CATSRDQGTGVGQPQHF.

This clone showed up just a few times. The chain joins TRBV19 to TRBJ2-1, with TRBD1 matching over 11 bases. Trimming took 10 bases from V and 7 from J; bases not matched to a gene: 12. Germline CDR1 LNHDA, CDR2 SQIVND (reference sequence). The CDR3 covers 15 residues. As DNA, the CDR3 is TGTGCCACCGCATCCGGGACAGGGGGATTGAATGAGCAGTTCTTC. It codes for CATASGTGGLNEQFF.